This T cell receptor beta chain was sequenced in a study of control samples from healthy donors and cancer patients. Produced via immunoSEQ multiplex PCR; TCRdb's table is partial and in-frame only. The sample lists roughly 90,000 clones, approximately 78% occurring once. Trimming took 4 bases from V and 5 from J, leaving 17 bases between them. Germline loops: CDR1 SGHNT, CDR2 YENEEA. The CDR3 is made up of 15 amino acids. Sequencing used blood. This sequence originates from an older woman in good health. The rearrangement uses TRBV11-3 and TRBJ2-5; D perhaps matches TRBD2 (5 bases). CDR3 nucleotide sequence: TGTGCCAGCAGCTCCGGAGGCGGGTTATGGGAGACCCAGTACTTC. As protein: CASSSGGGLWETQYF.